Below, 24 T cell receptor beta chains from the same sample are listed, as sequenced in a study of blood T cell repertoires in COVID-19. The method was immunoSEQ multiplex PCR; TCRdb's version includes in-frame clones alone and lacks a portion of them. Found here are over 250,000 clones, roughly 91% of them singletons; the top ten hold more than 1.5%. The sample was PBMCs or T cells enriched from blood (not recorded which). These receptors were taken from a woman aged 55-69 years who had recovered from COVID-19.

The chain links TRBV5-1 to TRBJ1-1, with D hard to call. The length of the CDR3 is 13 residues. Germline-derived CDR1 and CDR2 are SGHRS and YFSETQ. Deletions cut 1 base from V and 3 bases from J, with 7 bases between. The CDR3 spells CASSLLQYTEAFF. The CDR3 DNA reads as TGCGCCAGCAGCTTGTTACAGTACACTGAAGCTTTCTTT.

V gene TRBV9 combines with J gene TRBJ2-3, with D perhaps matching TRBD2 (6 bases). Germline CDR1 SGDLS, CDR2 YYNGEE. The CDR3 has 14 residues. V was pared by 6 bases and J by 2 bases, with 13 bases between. CDR3 protein: CASNGGPNTDTQYF. CDR3 DNA sequence: TGTGCCAGCAACGGGGGACCGAACACAGATACGCAGTATTTT.

The gene calls are TRBV21-1 and TRBJ1-1; TRBD1 reflects the table's D call only, with no check against the DNA. TRBV21-1 is classified as a pseudogene. The length of the CDR3 is 15 residues. CDR3 sequence reads: CASSIGQPRNTEAFF. The CDR3 nucleotides are TGTGCCAGCAGCATCGGACAGCCGCGAAACACTGAAGCTTTCTTT.

This chain links TRBV5-1 with TRBJ1-5, with D unclear. CDR1 and CDR2 from the germline V gene are SGHRS and YFSETQ. V lost 0 bases, J lost 0 bases, and 4 bases lay in between. The CDR3 has 14 amino acids. The DNA for the CDR3 is TGCGCCAGCAGCTTGGATAATAGCAATCAGCCCCAGCATTTT. Translation gives CASSLDNSNQPQHF.

The chain joins TRBV7-6 to TRBJ2-1, with 11 bases that match TRBD2. V trimming: 3 bases; J trimming: 8 bases; junction bases outside the gene matches: 6. The CDR3 contains 15 residues. Per germline, CDR1 SGHVS and CDR2 FNYEAQ. The CDR3 reads CASSFTSGSWDEQFF. In DNA form, the CDR3 reads TGTGCCAGCAGCTTCACTAGCGGGAGTTGGGATGAGCAGTTCTTC.

The rearrangement uses TRBV14 and TRBJ1-1, with 7 bases matching TRBD1. V lost 4 bases, J lost 0 bases, and 14 bases stayed unmatched. Germline CDR1 and CDR2: SGHDN and FVKESK. The CDR3 is 18 residues long. CDR3 sequence: CASSPNRDRGFMNTEAFF. In DNA, the CDR3 is TGTGCCAGCAGCCCTAACCGGGACAGAGGTTTCATGAACACTGAAGCTTTCTTT.

The J gene is TRBJ1-5, the V gene TRBV7-2, with D unclear. Trimming removed 1 base at V and 0 bases at J, with 7 bases between. CDR1 SGHTA and CDR2 FQGNSA come from the germline V gene. CDR3 length: 15 amino acids. The CDR3 sequence is CASSLVQNSNQPQHF. The CDR3 coding sequence is TGTGCCAGCAGCTTAGTTCAAAATAGCAATCAGCCCCAGCATTTT.

This clone has more than one count but fewer than ten. The chain carries TRBV2 and TRBJ1-2; 8 bases fit TRBD1. CDR1 SNHLY and CDR2 FYNNEI come from the germline V gene. The CDR3 extends over 15 amino acids. The J segment lost 0 bases and the V segment lost 8 bases, leaving 8 bases of the junction unmatched. CDR3: CASLKLRGPNYGYTF. CDR3 DNA: TGTGCCAGCCTCAAGCTCAGGGGGCCTAACTATGGCTACACCTTC.

The V call is TRBV5-1, the J call TRBJ2-7; TRBD1 matches at 8 bases. This CDR3 has 14 residues. The V gene end was trimmed by 6 bases and the J gene end by 4 bases; junction bases not matched to a gene: 9. Germline V gene data show CDR1 as SGHRS and CDR2 as YFSETQ. CDR3 in amino acids: CASNWGQAQYEQYF. DNA of the CDR3: TGCGCCAGCAACTGGGGACAGGCACAATACGAGCAGTACTTC.

The rearrangement joins TRBV28 to TRBJ1-4; 9 bases match TRBD1. With 6 bases clipped from V and 8 bases from J, the junction kept 7 bases outside the gene matches. Germline CDR1 MDHEN, CDR2 SYDVKM. The CDR3 sequence is 14 residues long. The CDR3 DNA sequence: TGTGCCAGCAGCTCCGGACAGGGGCGAGAAAAACTGTTTTTT. As protein: CASSSGQGREKLFF.

The chain combines TRBV7-9 with TRBJ2-1; 13 positions match TRBD2. The CDR3 has 18 residues. Germline V CDR1 and CDR2: SEHNR, FQNEAQ (reference sequence). The V segment lost 1 base and the J segment 6 bases; nucleotides outside the gene matches: 9. CDR3 sequence reads: CASSLGGTSGGAPNEQFF. Here the CDR3 DNA reads TGTGCCAGCAGCTTAGGCGGTACTAGCGGGGGGGCCCCCAATGAGCAGTTCTTC.

This chain links TRBV7-9 with TRBJ1-6; the match to TRBD1 covers 7 bases. After removal of 6 bases from V and 0 bases from J, the junction contained 11 bases not matched to a gene. This CDR3 has 18 amino acids. Germline V gene data show CDR1 as SEHNR and CDR2 as FQNEAQ (reference sequence). CDR3 loop: CASSYRTGLSSYNSPLHF. The CDR3 DNA reads TGTGCCAGCAGTTACAGGACAGGATTGAGCTCCTATAATTCACCCCTCCACTTT.

V usage is TRBV5-1 and J usage is TRBJ2-1; possible D gene TRBD2, 5 bases. Germline-derived CDR1 and CDR2 are SGHRS and YFSETQ. V was shortened by 4 bases and J by 2 bases, with 16 bases between the two germline ends. CDR3 length: 16 residues. This CDR3 reads CASSEGEEAPYNEQFF. As DNA, the CDR3 is TGCGCCAGCAGCGAGGGAGAAGAAGCCCCCTACAATGAGCAGTTCTTC.

This sequence joins TRBV2 and TRBJ2-3; the match to TRBD2 covers 9 bases. The CDR3 runs to 15 residues. The trim removed 5 bases at V and 3 bases at J, leaving 6 bases unmatched. Germline CDR1 SNHLY, CDR2 FYNNEI. CDR3 coding DNA: TGTGCCAGCAGTCTTAGTAGCGGGGGAACAGATACGCAGTATTTT. It translates to CASSLSSGGTDTQYF.

The chain uses TRBV7-9 and TRBJ1-4; D is perhaps TRBD1 (6 bases). The CDR3 is 15 amino acids. V was trimmed by 5 bases and J by 7 bases, leaving 17 bases between them. CDR1 and CDR2 (germline): SEHNR, FQNEAQ (reference sequence). The CDR3 sequence: CASSPRHREREKLFF. CDR3 coding DNA: TGTGCCAGCAGCCCGCGGCACAGGGAGCGTGAAAAACTGTTTTTT.

CDR3 bases: TGTGCCAGTACTCTGAACGCCGCAACTAATGAAAAACTGTTTTTT. Residues: CASTLNAATNEKLFF. This rearrangement joins TRBV6-5 to TRBJ1-4, with unresolved D. Germline CDR1 reads MNHEY; CDR2 reads SVGAGI. This CDR3 has 15 residues. V was trimmed by 9 bases and J by 0 bases, leaving 14 bases between them.

The chain couples TRBV27 to TRBJ1-2; 8 bases are shared with TRBD1. Germline trimming cut 5 bases from V and 6 bases from J; bases unmatched to any gene: 17. From germline, CDR1 is MNHEY and CDR2 SMNVEV (reference sequence). The CDR3 is 17 residues long. In DNA form, the CDR3 reads TGTGCCAGCAGTCCCCGCCCCCTGCCGACAGGGGAGGATGGCTACACCTTC. Translated, it gives CASSPRPLPTGEDGYTF.

This chain joins TRBV27 and TRBJ2-3; 10 bases are shared with TRBD1. This CDR3 is 13 amino acids long. The ends lost 6 bases at V and 3 bases at J; junction bases unmatched: 0. CDR1 MNHEY and CDR2 SMNVEV come from the germline V gene (reference sequence). CDR3 residues: CASRGQGTDTQYF. The CDR3 nucleotides are TGTGCCAGCAGGGGACAGGGGACAGATACGCAGTATTTT.

This sequence joins TRBV4-2 and TRBJ2-7, with 11 bases lining up with TRBD2. Germline V gene data show CDR1 as LGHNA and CDR2 as YNFKEQ. With 0 bases clipped from V and 6 bases from J, the junction kept 4 bases outside the gene matches. The CDR3 length is 15 residues. Here the CDR3 reads CASSQDVAGGPEQYF. CDR3 sequence (DNA): TGTGCCAGCAGCCAAGATGTAGCGGGGGGGCCCGAGCAGTACTTC.

The J gene is TRBJ1-2, the V gene TRBV18, with D possibly being TRBD1 (5 bases). CDR1 and CDR2 from the germline V gene are KGHSH and LQKENI. Deletions cut 4 bases from V and 3 bases from J, with 18 bases between. The CDR3 extends over 16 amino acids. CDR3 region: CASSLPGQGGHYGYTF. CDR3 nucleotides: TGTGCCAGCTCACTCCCCGGGCAGGGAGGGCACTATGGCTACACCTTC.

The rearrangement uses TRBV9 and TRBJ2-2; unclear D gene. The germline V and J ends were trimmed by 0 bases and 6 bases, with 6 bases remaining between them. CDR1 and CDR2 (germline): SGDLS, YYNGEE. This CDR3 has 13 amino acids. The CDR3 region has the DNA TGTGCCAGCAGCGTAGGGAGTCCCGGGGAGCTGTTTTTT. As protein: CASSVGSPGELFF.

The J gene is TRBJ2-1, the V gene TRBV7-9, with 8 bases identical to TRBD2. The trim removed 5 bases at V and 7 bases at J, leaving 13 bases unmatched. The CDR3 extends over 16 amino acids. Germline V gene sequence: CDR1 SEHNR, CDR2 FQNEAQ (reference sequence). The chain's CDR3 is CASSPGLAGDRNEQFF. CDR3 nucleotide sequence: TGTGCCAGCAGCCCTGGACTAGCAGGAGATAGGAATGAGCAGTTCTTC.

This chain uses TRBV5-1 with TRBJ1-4; 7 nucleotides agree with TRBD1. The J segment lost 4 bases and the V segment lost 7 bases, leaving 4 bases of the junction unmatched. CDR3 length: 13 amino acids. CDR1 and CDR2 from the germline V gene are SGHRS and YFSETQ. The DNA for the CDR3 is TGCGCCAGCGGCCGGGACAGTAATGAAAAACTGTTTTTT. Residues: CASGRDSNEKLFF.

This clone has a single count. V usage is TRBV5-1 and J usage is TRBJ1-5; D is unresolved. This CDR3 has 15 residues. Trimming cost V 0 bases and J 6 bases, with 13 bases left between them. Germline CDR1 is SGHRS and CDR2 is YFSETQ. The CDR3 region has the DNA TGCGCCAGCAGCTTGGGGGGAATTGAGGGTCAGCCCCAGCATTTT. This gives the protein CASSLGGIEGQPQHF.